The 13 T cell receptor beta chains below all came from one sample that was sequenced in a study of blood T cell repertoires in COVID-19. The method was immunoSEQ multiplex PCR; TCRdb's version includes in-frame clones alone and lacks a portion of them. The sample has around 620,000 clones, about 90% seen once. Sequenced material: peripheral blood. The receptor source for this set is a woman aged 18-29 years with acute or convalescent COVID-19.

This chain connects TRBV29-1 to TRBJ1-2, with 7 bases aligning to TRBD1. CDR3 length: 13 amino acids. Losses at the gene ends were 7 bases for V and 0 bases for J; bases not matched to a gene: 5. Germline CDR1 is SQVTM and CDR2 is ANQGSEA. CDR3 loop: CSATGETNYGYTF. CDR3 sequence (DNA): TGCAGCGCTACAGGGGAGACTAACTATGGCTACACCTTC.

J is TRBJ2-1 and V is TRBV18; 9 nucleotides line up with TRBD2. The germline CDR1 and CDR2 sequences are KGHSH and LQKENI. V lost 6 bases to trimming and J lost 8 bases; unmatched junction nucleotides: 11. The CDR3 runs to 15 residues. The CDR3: CASSPIAGASYEQFF. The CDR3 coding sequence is TGTGCCAGCTCTCCCATAGCGGGGGCGTCTTATGAGCAGTTCTTC.

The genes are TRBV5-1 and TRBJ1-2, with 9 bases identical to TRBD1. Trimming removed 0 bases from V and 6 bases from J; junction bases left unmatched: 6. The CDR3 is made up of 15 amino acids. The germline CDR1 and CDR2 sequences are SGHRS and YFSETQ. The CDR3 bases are TGCGCCAGCAGCTTGGAGGGACAGGGTCAAAATGGCTACACCTTC. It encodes CASSLEGQGQNGYTF.

The CDR3 nucleotides read TGTGCCTGGAGTGTACATGGACAGGGAGAAGCTTTCTTT. Amino acids: CAWSVHGQGEAFF. The chain is built from TRBV30 and TRBJ1-1, with 8 positions matching TRBD1. Germline V lookup: CDR1 GTSNPN, CDR2 SVGIG (reference sequence). The CDR3 is 13 residues long. V lost 0 bases and J lost 8; bases outside the gene matches: 5.

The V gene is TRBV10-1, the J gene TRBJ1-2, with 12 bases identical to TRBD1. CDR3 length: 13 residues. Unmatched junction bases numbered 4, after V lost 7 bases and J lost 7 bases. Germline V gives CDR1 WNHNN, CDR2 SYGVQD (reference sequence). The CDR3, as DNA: TGCGCCAGCAACCCGGGACAGGGGGCTGGCTACACCTTC. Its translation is CASNPGQGAGYTF.

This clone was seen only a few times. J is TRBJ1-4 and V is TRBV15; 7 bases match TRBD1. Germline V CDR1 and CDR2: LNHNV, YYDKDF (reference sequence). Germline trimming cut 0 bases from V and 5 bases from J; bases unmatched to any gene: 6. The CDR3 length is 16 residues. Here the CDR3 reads CATSRDLRGGNEKLFF. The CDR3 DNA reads TGTGCCACCAGCAGAGATCTTCGAGGGGGCAATGAAAAACTGTTTTTT.

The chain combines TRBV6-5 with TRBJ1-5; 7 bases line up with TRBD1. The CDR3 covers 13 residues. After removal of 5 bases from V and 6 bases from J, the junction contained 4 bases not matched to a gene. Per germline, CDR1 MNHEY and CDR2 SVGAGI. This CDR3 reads CASSPNRGQPQHF. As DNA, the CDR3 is TGTGCCAGCAGTCCTAACAGGGGTCAGCCCCAGCATTTT.

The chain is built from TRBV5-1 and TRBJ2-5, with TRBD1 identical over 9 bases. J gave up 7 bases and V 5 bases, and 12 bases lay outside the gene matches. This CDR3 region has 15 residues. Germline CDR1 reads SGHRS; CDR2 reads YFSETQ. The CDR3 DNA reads TGCGCCAGCAGATCCGGGACAGGGCTTTTCGTGACCCAGTACTTC. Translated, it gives CASRSGTGLFVTQYF.

The CDR3 nucleotides read TGTGCCAGCAGTTATAATCCAGTACAGGGGGTAAGCACTGAAGCTTTCTTT. It is translated as CASSYNPVQGVSTEAFF. The chain employs TRBV6-2 or TRBV6-3 and TRBJ1-1; 8 bases are a match to TRBD1. The junction had 13 bases not matched to a gene; V was cut back by 3 bases and J by 4 bases. The CDR3 length is 17 residues. Germline-derived CDR1 and CDR2 are MNHEY and SVGEGT.

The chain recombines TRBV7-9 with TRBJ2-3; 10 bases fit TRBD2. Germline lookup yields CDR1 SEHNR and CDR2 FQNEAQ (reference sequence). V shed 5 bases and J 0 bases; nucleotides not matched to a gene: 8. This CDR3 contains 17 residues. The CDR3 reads CASSLTGTSASTDTQYF. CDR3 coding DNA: TGTGCCAGCAGCCTAACGGGGACTAGCGCAAGCACAGATACGCAGTATTTT.

For the CDR3, the DNA is TGTGCCAGCAGTTCCCCGGACAGGGGTCGTTTAGAGCAGTACTTC. Translated, it gives CASSSPDRGRLEQYF. The chain carries TRBV6-5 and TRBJ2-7, with 9 bases identical to TRBD1. Germline CDR1 reads MNHEY; CDR2 reads SVGAGI. The CDR3 totals 15 residues. Germline trimming cut 4 bases from V and 7 bases from J; bases unmatched to any gene: 11.

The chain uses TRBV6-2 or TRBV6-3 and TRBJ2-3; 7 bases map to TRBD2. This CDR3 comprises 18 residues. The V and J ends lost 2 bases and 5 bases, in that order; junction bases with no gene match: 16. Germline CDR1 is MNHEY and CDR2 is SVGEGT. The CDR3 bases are TGTGCCAGCAGTTACCTCCGGGGGGAAGCCGAAATTAAAGATACGCAGTATTTT. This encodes CASSYLRGEAEIKDTQYF.

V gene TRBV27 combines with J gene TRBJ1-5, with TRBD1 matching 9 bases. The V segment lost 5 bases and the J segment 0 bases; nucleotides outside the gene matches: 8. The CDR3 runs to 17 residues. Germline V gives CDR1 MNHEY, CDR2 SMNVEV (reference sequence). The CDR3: CASSPWDRANSNQPQHF. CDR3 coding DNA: TGTGCCAGCAGTCCCTGGGACAGGGCGAATAGCAATCAGCCCCAGCATTTT.